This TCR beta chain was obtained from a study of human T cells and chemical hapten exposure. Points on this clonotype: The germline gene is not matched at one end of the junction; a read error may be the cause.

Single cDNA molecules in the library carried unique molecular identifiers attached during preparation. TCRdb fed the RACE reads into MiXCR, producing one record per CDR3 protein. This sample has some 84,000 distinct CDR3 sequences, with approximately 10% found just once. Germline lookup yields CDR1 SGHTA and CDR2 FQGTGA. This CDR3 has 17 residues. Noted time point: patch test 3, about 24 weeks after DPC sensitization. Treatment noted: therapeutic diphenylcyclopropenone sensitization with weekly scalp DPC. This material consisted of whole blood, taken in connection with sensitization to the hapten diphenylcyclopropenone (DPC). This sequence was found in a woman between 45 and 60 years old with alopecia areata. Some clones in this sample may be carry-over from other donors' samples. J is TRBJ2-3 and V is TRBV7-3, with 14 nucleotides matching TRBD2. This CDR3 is CASSQSGLAGGADTQNF. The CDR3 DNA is TGTGCCAGCAGCCAATCCGGACTAGCGGGAGGAGCGGATACGCAGAATTTT.